Described below is a single T cell receptor beta chain sequence and its context. The data originate from a study of blood T cell repertoires in COVID-19. Across the whole study: Acute and convalescent COVID-19 samples came from the United States, Italy and Spain. In each case, the material was cDNA or gDNA derived from T cells, B-cell-depleted T cells, or PBMCs.

The data were produced by immunoSEQ multiplex PCR, yet TCRdb's version contains in-frame clones alone and is incomplete. The top ten clones hold roughly 37% of a sample with tens of thousands of clones, 85% of them seen once. The CDR3 extends over 12 amino acids. J was trimmed by 4 bases and V by 6 bases; bases with no gene match: 1. CDR1 is WSHSY, CDR2 SAAADI, per germline. The chain uses TRBV10-2 and TRBJ2-5; 8 positions match TRBD1. This clonotype was obtained from an elderly man with acute or convalescent COVID-19. The sample taken for sequencing was peripheral blood. CDR3: CASSGQGETQYF. CDR3 in DNA: TGCGCCAGCAGCGGACAGGGAGAGACCCAGTACTTC.